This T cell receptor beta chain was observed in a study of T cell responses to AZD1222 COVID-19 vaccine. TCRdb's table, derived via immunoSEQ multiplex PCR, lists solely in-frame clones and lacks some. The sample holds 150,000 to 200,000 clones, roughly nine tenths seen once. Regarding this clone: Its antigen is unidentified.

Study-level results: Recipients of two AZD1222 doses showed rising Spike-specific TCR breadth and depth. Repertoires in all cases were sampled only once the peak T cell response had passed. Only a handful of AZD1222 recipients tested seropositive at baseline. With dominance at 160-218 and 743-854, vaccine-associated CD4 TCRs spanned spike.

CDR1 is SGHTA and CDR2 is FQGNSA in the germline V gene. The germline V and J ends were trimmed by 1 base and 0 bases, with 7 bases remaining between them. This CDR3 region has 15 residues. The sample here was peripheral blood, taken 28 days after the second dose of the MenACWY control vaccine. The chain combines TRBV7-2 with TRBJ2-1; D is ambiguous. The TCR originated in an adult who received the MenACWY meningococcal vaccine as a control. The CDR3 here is CASSLGVYSYNEQFF. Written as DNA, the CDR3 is TGTGCCAGCAGCTTAGGGGTTTACTCCTACAATGAGCAGTTCTTC.